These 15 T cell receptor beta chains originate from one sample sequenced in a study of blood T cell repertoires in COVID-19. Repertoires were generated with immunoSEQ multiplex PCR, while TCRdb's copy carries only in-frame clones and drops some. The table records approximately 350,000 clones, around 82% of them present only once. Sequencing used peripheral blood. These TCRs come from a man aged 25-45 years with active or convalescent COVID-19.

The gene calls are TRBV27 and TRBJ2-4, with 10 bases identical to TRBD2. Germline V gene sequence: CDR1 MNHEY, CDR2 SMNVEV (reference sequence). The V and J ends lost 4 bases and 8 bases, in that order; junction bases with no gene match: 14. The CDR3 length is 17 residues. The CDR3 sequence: CASSSNFSGRRGDIQYF. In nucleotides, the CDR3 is TGTGCCAGCAGTTCAAACTTTAGCGGGAGGCGGGGAGACATTCAGTACTTC.

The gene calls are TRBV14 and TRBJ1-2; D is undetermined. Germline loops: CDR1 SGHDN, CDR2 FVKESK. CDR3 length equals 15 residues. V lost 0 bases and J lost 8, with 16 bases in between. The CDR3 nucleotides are TGTGCCAGCAGCCAAGATGCCAGGATTGGCCGCGGCTACACCTTC. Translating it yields CASSQDARIGRGYTF.

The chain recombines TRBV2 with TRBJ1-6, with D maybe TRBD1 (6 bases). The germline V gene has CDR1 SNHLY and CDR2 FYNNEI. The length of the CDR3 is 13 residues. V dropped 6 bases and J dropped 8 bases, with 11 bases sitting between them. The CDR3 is CASSARGHSPLHF. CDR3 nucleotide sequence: TGTGCCAGCAGCGCCAGGGGCCATTCACCCCTCCACTTT.

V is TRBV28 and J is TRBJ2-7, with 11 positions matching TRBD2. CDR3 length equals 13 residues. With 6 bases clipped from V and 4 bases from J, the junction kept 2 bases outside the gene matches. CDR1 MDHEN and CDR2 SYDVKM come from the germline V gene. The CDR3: CASRTSGKYEQYF. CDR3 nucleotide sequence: TGTGCCAGCAGGACTAGCGGGAAATACGAGCAGTACTTC. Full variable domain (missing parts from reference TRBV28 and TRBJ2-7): DVKVTQSSRYLVKRTGEKVFLECVQDMDHENMFWYRQDPGLGLRLIYFSYDVKMKEKGDIPEGYSVSREKKERFSLILESASTNQTSMYLCASRTSGKYEQYFGPGTRLTVT.

In DNA, the CDR3 is TGTGCCAGCAGCTTAAGACTAGCGGGAGCTCCGGACACCGGGGAGCTGTTTTTT. It encodes CASSLRLAGAPDTGELFF. The chain combines TRBV11-2 with TRBJ2-2, with TRBD2 identical over 12 bases. Germline CDR1 reads SGHAT; CDR2 reads FQNNGV. The junction had 7 bases not matched to a gene; V was cut back by 2 bases and J by 3 bases. The CDR3 consists of 18 residues.

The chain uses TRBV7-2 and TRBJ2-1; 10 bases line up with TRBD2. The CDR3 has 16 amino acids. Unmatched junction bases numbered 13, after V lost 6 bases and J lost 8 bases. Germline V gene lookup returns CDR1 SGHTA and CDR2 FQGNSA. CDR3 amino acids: CASRGGLAGVSDEQFF. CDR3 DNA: TGTGCCAGCAGGGGGGGCCTAGCGGGAGTTTCAGATGAGCAGTTCTTC.

The CDR3 DNA is TGTGCCAGCAGTGAAGAGGCCGAGGGCGCTTTCTTT. Translating it yields CASSEEAEGAFF. This sequence joins TRBV2 and TRBJ1-1; D is uncertain. Germline-derived CDR1 and CDR2 are SNHLY and FYNNEI. The CDR3 is made up of 12 amino acids. The ends were cut back, 1 base at V and 11 bases at J, with 11 bases in the middle.

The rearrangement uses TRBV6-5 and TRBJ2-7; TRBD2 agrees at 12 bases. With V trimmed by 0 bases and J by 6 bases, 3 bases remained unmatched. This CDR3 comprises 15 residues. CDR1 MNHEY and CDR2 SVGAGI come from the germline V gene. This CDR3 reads CASSYSTSGRSEQYF. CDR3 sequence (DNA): TGTGCCAGCAGTTACTCGACTAGCGGGAGATCCGAGCAGTACTTC.

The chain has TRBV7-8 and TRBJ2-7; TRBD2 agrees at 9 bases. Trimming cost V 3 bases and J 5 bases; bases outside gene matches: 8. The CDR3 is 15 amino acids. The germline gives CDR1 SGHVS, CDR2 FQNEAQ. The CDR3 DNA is TGTGCCAGCAGCTTGCCGGGACTAGCTATTCACGAGCAGTACTTC. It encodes CASSLPGLAIHEQYF.

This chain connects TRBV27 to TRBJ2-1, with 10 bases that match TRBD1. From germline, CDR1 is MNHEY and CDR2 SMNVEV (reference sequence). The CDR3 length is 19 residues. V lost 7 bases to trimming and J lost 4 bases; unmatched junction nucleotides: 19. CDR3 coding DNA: TGTGCCAGCAAAGGACAGGGGGTGACTAGCGCGAACCTATACAATGAGCAGTTCTTC. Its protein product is CASKGQGVTSANLYNEQFF.

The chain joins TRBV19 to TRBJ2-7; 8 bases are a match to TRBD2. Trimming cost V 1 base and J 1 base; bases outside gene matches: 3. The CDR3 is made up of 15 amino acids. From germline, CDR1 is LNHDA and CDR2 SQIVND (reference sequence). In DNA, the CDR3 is TGTGCCAGTAGTATAGGTGCGGGGGGATCCTACGAGCAGTACTTC. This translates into CASSIGAGGSYEQYF. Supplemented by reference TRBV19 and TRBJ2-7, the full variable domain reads DGGITQSPKYLFRKEGQNVTLSCEQNLNHDAMYWYRQDPGQGLRLIYYSQIVNDFQKGDIAEGYSVSREKKESFPLTVTSAQKNPTAFYLCASSIGAGGSYEQYFGPGTRLTVT.

This CDR3 is CSLTGHYGYTF. In DNA, the CDR3 is TGCAGTCTAACGGGACATTATGGCTACACCTTC. V gene TRBV20-1 combines with J gene TRBJ1-2; D perhaps matches TRBD1 (6 bases). V lost 8 bases and J 5 bases, leaving 12 bases between the germline ends. Germline CDR1 DFQATT, CDR2 SNEGSKA (reference sequence). The CDR3 is 11 amino acids.

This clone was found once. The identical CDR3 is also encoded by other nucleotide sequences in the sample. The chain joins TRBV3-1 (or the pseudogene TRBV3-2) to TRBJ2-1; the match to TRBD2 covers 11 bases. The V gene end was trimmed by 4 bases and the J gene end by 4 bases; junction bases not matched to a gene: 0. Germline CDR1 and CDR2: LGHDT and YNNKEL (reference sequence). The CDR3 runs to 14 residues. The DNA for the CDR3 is TGTGCCAGCAGCCGACTAGCGGGGTACAATGAGCAGTTCTTC. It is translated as CASSRLAGYNEQFF.

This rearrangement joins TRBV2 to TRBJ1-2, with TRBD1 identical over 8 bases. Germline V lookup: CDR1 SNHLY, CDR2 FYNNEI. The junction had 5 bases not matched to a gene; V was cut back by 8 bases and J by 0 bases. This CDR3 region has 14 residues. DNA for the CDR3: TGTGCCAGCGTGGGGGACAGGTCTAACTATGGCTACACCTTC. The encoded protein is CASVGDRSNYGYTF. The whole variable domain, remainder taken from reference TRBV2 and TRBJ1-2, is EPEVTQTPSHQVTQMGQEVILRCVPISNHLYFYWYRQILGQKVEFLVSFYNNEISEKSEIFDDQFSVERPDGSNFTLKIRSTKLEDSAMYFCASVGDRSNYGYTFGSGTRLTVV.

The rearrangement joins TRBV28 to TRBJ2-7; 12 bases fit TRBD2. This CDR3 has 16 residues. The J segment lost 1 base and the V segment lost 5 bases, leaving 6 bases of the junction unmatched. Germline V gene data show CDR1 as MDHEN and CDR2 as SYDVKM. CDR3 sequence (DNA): TGTGCCAGCAGTCCTCGGACTAGCGGGATTTCCTACGAGCAGTACTTC. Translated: CASSPRTSGISYEQYF. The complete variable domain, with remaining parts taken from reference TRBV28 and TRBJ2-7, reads DVKVTQSSRYLVKRTGEKVFLECVQDMDHENMFWYRQDPGLGLRLIYFSYDVKMKEKGDIPEGYSVSREKKERFSLILESASTNQTSMYLCASSPRTSGISYEQYFGPGTRLTVT.